This T cell receptor (beta chain) was documented in a study of control samples from healthy donors and cancer patients. Germline CDR1 is ENHRY and CDR2 is SYGVKD. The CDR3 extends over 15 amino acids. Losses at the gene ends were 0 bases for V and 5 bases for J; bases not matched to a gene: 6. Clones were read by immunoSEQ multiplex PCR, and TCRdb kept only the in-frame ones, dropping some. The sample consists of about 50,000 clones, 94% of them appearing once. Sequenced input: blood. The receptor comes from a man under 40 in good health. The chain is built from TRBV10-3 and TRBJ2-7; the match to TRBD1 covers 8 bases. CDR3: CAISESGQGANEQYF. CDR3 DNA: TGTGCCATCAGTGAGTCCGGACAGGGCGCTAACGAGCAGTACTTC.